This T cell receptor beta chain was sequenced in a study of Ad26.COV2.S vaccination and SARS-CoV-2 variants. This clone was seen a handful of times. Data came from immunoSEQ multiplex PCR; TCRdb stores just in-frame clones and leaves some out. The table records hundreds of thousands of clones, more than 70% of them present only once. Treatment meaning: over 15 received Ad26.COV2.S at low or high dose, single or two shots; about 5 received placebo; per-sample allocation not given. It was on day 63 after the first vaccine or placebo injection that samples were taken. An adult aged 18-55 years in Boston served as the donor. CDR1 is SGHDN, CDR2 FVKESK, per germline. CDR3 size: 17 residues. V dropped 5 bases and J dropped 0; count of bases not matched to a gene: 10.

Sequenced material: peripheral blood, taken in a trial of Ad26.COV2.S vaccine versus placebo. The J gene is TRBJ1-3, the V gene TRBV14; 7 positions match TRBD1. The clonotype originates from a person aged 18-60 years who received the Ad26.COV2.S COVID-19 vaccine or a placebo. For the CDR3, the DNA is TGTGCCAGCAGCATACAGGGGCCACTGGCCTCTGGAAACACCATATATTTT. Its protein is CASSIQGPLASGNTIYF.